The entry below gives a single TCR beta chain sequence along with its context. This sample is drawn from a study of blood T cell repertoires in COVID-19. V gave up 4 bases and J gave up 0 bases, with 12 bases separating them. The CDR3 is made up of 16 amino acids. Germline V gene data show CDR1 as LNHDA and CDR2 as SQIVND (reference sequence). Per the authors' pipeline: Estimation of nucleated cell counts was performed using reference gene primer amplification. Some clones are missing from TCRdb's copy, which holds only in-frame ones; the method was immunoSEQ multiplex PCR. The V and J calls and clone size were taken over from that table, and D and trimming were inferred from the DNA. Seen here are 200,000 to 250,000 clones, 75% to 90% observed once, and the top ten hold 5.2%.

The specimen was peripheral blood. The chain links TRBV19 to TRBJ1-4; no reliable D call. This TCR was recovered from a woman between 65 and 79 years old with COVID-19, enrolled during active disease. CDR3 sequence: CASSTGRAATNEKLFF. DNA for the CDR3: TGTGCCAGTAGTACCGGGAGGGCAGCAACTAATGAAAAACTGTTTTTT.